The next 8 T cell receptor beta chains were all read from a single sample in a study of blood T cell repertoires in COVID-19. Profiling relied on immunoSEQ multiplex PCR, and the TCRdb table lists in-frame clones only, not all of them. The sample consists of under 300,000 clones, approximately 79% of them appearing once. The specimen was peripheral blood. The receptors come from a woman aged 40 to 50 with active or convalescent COVID-19.

The chain recombines TRBV7-6 with TRBJ1-2, with D perhaps matching TRBD1 (5 bases). The CDR3 has 13 amino acids. Trimming shortened V by 0 bases and J by 4 bases, and 6 bases separated the two germline ends. The germline V gene has CDR1 SGHVS and CDR2 FNYEAQ. Written as DNA, the CDR3 is TGTGCCAGCAGCTTAGCCCAGGGCTATGGCTACACCTTC. This encodes CASSLAQGYGYTF.

This clone was observed once. The chain couples TRBV9 to TRBJ2-5; 9 positions match TRBD1. The germline V gene encodes CDR1 SGDLS and CDR2 YYNGEE. V dropped 3 bases and J dropped 4; count of bases not matched to a gene: 7. CDR3 length: 15 residues. For the CDR3, the DNA is TGTGCCAGCAGCGGACAGGGGGAGGTCGCAGAGACCCAGTACTTC. Protein sequence: CASSGQGEVAETQYF.

About this clone itself: This sample includes further DNA sequences coding for the same CDR3. The V call is TRBV18, the J call TRBJ1-1; 8 positions match TRBD1. The CDR3 contains 15 residues. V lost 1 base, J lost 0 bases, and 1 base stayed unmatched. Germline CDR1 is KGHSH and CDR2 is LQKENI. CDR3 nucleotides: TGTGCCAGCTCACCACAGACAGGGGTGAACACTGAAGCTTTCTTT. Translated: CASSPQTGVNTEAFF.

The chain carries TRBV2 and TRBJ2-7, with TRBD1 matching over 7 bases. The germline V gene encodes CDR1 SNHLY and CDR2 FYNNEI. CDR3 size: 11 residues. J lost 4 bases, V lost 10 bases, and 4 bases had no gene match. The CDR3 sequence: CATRQGYEQYV. The DNA for the CDR3 is TGTGCCACACGACAGGGTTACGAGCAGTACGTC.

This sequence joins TRBV7-2 and TRBJ1-4; D is undetermined. The germline V gene has CDR1 SGHTA and CDR2 FQGNSA. The CDR3 length is 13 residues. The germline V and J ends were trimmed by 1 base and 6 bases, with 6 bases remaining between them. In nucleotides, the CDR3 is TGTGCCAGCAGCTTAGTCACAGATGAAAAACTGTTTTTT. It yields the protein CASSLVTDEKLFF.

The chain carries TRBV10-3 and TRBJ1-1, with 12 bases that match TRBD1. The CDR3 totals 16 residues. CDR1 and CDR2 (germline): ENHRY, SYGVKD. V shed 2 bases, J shed 10 bases, and the junction held 11 bases outside the gene matches. The DNA for the CDR3 is TGTGCCATCAGTGAGACATATACGGGACAGGGGGCATCAGCTTTCTTT. This encodes CAISETYTGQGASAFF.

The chain employs TRBV18 and TRBJ2-2; D remains ambiguous. The CDR3 totals 16 residues. Germline V gives CDR1 KGHSH, CDR2 LQKENI. Trimming left V 0 bases short and J 0 bases short, with 8 bases between. The DNA for the CDR3 is TGTGCCAGCTCACCACCGTGGCAGACGAACACCGGGGAGCTGTTTTTT. Translated: CASSPPWQTNTGELFF.

CDR3 region: CASSYVGGQPQHF. The CDR3 DNA reads TGTGCCAGCAGTTACGTAGGGGGTCAGCCCCAGCATTTT. V usage is TRBV7-2 and J usage is TRBJ1-5, with D maybe TRBD1 (6 bases). The ends were cut back, 6 bases at V and 6 bases at J, with 12 bases in the middle. The CDR3 is 13 residues long. Germline V gene lookup returns CDR1 SGHTA and CDR2 FQGNSA. The full variable domain, in which reference TRBV7-2 and TRBJ1-5 provide the parts outside the CDR3, is GAGVSQSPSNKVTEKGKDVELRCDPISGHTALYWYRQSLGQGLEFLIYFQGNSAPDKSGLPSDRFSAERTGGSVSTLTIQRTQQEDSAVYLCASSYVGGQPQHFGDGTRLSIL.